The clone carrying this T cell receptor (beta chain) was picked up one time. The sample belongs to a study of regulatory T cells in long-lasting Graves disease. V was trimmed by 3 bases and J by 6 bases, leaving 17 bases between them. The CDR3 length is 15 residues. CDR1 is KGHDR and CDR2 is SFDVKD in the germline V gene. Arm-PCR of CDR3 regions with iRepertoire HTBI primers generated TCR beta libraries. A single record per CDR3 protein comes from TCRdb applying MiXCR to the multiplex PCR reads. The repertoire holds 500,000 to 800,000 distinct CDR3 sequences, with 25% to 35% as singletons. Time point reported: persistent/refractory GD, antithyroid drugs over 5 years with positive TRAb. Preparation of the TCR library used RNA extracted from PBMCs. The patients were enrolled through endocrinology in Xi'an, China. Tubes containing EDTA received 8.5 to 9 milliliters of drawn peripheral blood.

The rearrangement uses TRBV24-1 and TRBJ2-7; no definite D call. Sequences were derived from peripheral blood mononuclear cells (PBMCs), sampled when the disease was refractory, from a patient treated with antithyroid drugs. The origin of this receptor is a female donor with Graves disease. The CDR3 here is CATSDMERNVVEQYF. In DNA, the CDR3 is TGTGCCACCAGTGATATGGAGCGAAACGTCGTCGAGCAGTACTTC.